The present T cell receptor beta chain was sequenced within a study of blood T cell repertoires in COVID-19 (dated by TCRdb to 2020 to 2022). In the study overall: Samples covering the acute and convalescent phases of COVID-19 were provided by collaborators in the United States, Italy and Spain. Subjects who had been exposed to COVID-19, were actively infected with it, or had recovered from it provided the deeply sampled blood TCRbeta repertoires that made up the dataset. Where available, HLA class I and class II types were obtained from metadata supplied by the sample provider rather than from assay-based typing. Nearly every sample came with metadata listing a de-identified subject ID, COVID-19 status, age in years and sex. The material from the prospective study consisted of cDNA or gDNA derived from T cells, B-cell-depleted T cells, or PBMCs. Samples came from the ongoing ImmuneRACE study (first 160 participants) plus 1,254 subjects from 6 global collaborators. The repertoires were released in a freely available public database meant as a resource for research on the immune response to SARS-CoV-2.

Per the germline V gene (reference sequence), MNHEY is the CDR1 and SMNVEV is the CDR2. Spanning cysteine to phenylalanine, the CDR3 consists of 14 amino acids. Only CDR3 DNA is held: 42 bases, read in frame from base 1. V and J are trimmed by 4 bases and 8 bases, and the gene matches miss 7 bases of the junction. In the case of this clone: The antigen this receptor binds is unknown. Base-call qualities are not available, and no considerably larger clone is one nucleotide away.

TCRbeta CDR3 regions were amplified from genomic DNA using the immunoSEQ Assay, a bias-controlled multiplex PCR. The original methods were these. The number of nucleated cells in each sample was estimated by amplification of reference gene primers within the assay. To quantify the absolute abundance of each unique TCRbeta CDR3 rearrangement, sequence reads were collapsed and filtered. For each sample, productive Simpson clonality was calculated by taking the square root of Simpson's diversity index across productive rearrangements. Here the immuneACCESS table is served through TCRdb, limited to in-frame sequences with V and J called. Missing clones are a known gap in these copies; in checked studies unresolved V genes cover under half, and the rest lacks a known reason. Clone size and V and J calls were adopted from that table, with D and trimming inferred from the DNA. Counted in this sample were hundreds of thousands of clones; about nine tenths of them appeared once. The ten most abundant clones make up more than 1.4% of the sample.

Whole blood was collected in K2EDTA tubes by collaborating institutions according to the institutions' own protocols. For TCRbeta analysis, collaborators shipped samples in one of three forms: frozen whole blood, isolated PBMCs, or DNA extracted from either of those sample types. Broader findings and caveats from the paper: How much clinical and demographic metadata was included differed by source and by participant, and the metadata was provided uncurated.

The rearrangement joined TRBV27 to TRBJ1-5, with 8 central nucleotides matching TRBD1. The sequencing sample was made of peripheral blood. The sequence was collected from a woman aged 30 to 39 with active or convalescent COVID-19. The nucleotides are TGTGCCAGCAGTTCCCAACAGGGGGTGAAGCCCCAGCATTTT. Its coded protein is CASSSQQGVKPQHF.